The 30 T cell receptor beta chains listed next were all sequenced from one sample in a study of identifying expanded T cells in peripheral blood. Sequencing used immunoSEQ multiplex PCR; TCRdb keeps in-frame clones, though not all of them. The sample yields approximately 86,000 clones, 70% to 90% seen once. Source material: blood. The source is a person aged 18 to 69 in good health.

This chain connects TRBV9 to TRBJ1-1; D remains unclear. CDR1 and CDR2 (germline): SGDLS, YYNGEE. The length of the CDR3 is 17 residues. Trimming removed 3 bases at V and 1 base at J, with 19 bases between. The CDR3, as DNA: TGTGCCAGCAGCGCCTCACGGGGTTGGCCGACGAACACTGAAGCTTTCTTT. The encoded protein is CASSASRGWPTNTEAFF. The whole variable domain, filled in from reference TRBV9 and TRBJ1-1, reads DSGVTQTPKHLITATGQRVTLRCSPRSGDLSVYWYQQSLDQGLQFLIQYYNGEERAKGNILERFSAQQFPDLHSELNLSSLELGDSALYFCASSASRGWPTNTEAFFGQGTRLTVV.

The CDR3 sequence: CASSSAGNTIYF. The CDR3 nucleotides read TGTGCCTCCTCTTCAGCGGGAAACACCATATATTTT. V usage is TRBV30 and J usage is TRBJ1-3; D unclear. The CDR3 has 12 residues. V was clipped by 7 bases and J by 4 bases, with 11 bases between them. Germline-derived CDR1 and CDR2 are GTSNPN and SVGIG (reference sequence).

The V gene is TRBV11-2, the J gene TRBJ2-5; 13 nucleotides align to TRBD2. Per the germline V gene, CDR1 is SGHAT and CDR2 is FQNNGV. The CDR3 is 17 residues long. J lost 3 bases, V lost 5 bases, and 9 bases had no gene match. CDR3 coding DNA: TGTGCCAGCAGCCTAGGACTAGCGGGGGCCTTAAAAGAGACCCAGTACTTC. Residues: CASSLGLAGALKETQYF.

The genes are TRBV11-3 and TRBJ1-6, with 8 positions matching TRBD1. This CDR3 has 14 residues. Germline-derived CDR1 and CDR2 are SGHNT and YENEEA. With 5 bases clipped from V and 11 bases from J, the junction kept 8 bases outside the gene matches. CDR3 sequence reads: CASSNGQGGAPLHF. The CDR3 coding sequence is TGTGCCAGCAGCAACGGACAGGGAGGGGCACCCCTCCACTTT.

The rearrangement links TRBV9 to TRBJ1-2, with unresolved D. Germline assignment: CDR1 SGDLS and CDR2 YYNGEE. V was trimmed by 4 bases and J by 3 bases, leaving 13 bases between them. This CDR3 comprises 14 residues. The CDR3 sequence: CASSSGGGDYGYTF. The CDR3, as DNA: TGTGCCAGCAGCTCAGGAGGCGGGGACTATGGCTACACCTTC.

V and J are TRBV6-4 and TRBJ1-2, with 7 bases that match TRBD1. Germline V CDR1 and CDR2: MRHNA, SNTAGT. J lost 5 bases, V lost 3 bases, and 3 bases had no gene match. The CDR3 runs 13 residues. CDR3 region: CASSEAGGYGYTF. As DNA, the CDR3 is TGTGCCAGCAGTGAGGCAGGGGGGTATGGCTACACCTTC.

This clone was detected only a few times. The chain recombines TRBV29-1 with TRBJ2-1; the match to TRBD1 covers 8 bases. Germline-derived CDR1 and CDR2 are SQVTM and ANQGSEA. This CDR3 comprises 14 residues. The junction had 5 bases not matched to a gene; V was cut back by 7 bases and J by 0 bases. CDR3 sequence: CSASTGGSYNEQFF. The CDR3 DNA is TGCAGCGCGAGCACAGGGGGCTCCTACAATGAGCAGTTCTTC.

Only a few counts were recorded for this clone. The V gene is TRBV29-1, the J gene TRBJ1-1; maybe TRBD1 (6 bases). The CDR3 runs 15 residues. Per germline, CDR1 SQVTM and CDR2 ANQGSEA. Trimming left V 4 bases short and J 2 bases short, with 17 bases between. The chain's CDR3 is CSVGGRGTSNTEAFF. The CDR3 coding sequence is TGCAGCGTTGGAGGGCGGGGGACATCAAACACTGAAGCTTTCTTT.

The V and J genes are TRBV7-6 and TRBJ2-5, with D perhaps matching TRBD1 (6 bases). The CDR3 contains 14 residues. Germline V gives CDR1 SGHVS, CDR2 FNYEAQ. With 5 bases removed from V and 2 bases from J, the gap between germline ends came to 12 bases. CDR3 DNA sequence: TGTGCCAGCAGCCCCTCTCAGGGGCAAGAGACCCAGTACTTC. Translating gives CASSPSQGQETQYF.

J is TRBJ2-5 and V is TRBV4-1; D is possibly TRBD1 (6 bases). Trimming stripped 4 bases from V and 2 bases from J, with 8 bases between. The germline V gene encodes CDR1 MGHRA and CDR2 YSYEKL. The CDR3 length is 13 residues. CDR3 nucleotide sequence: TGCGCCAGCAGCCCAGGGGATCAAGAGACCCAGTACTTC. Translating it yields CASSPGDQETQYF.

The CDR3 nucleotides read TGCGCCAGCAGCTACCAAGGGGCGGACACTGAAGCTTTCTTT. Protein: CASSYQGADTEAFF. The chain recombines TRBV5-1 with TRBJ1-1, with D maybe TRBD1 (5 bases). V gave up 3 bases and J gave up 3 bases, with 12 bases separating them. Germline V gives CDR1 SGHRS, CDR2 YFSETQ. The CDR3 is made up of 14 amino acids. The full variable domain, its missing parts supplied by reference TRBV5-1 and TRBJ1-1, is KAGVTQTPRYLIKTRGQQVTLSCSPISGHRSVSWYQQTPGQGLQFLFEYFSETQRNKGNFPGRFSGRQFSNSRSEMNVSTLELGDSALYLCASSYQGADTEAFFGQGTRLTVV.

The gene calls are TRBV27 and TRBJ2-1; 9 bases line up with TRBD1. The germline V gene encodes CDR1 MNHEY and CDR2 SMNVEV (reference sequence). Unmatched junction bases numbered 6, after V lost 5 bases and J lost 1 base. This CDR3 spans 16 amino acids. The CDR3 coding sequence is TGTGCCAGCAGTCCCATGGACAGGGGATCCTACAATGAGCAGTTCTTC. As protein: CASSPMDRGSYNEQFF.

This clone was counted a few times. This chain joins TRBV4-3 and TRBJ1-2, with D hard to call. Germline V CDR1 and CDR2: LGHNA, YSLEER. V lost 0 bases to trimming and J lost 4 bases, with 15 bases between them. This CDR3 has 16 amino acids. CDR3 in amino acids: CASSQEYQSWLYGYTF. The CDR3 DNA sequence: TGCGCCAGCAGCCAAGAGTACCAGTCGTGGCTCTATGGCTACACCTTC.

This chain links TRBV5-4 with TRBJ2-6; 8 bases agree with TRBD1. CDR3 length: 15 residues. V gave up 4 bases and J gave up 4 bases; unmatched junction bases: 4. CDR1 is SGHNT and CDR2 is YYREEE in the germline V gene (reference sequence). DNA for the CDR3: TGTGCCAGCAGCCCAGGGGGCGAGGGGGCCAACGTCCTGACTTTC. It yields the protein CASSPGGEGANVLTF.

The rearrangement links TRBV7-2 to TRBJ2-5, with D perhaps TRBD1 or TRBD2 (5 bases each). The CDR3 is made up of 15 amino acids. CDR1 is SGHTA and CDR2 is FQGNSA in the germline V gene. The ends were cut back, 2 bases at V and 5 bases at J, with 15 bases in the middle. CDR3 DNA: TGTGCCAGCAGCTTATCGGGACCCGGCCAGGAGACCCAGTACTTC. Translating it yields CASSLSGPGQETQYF.

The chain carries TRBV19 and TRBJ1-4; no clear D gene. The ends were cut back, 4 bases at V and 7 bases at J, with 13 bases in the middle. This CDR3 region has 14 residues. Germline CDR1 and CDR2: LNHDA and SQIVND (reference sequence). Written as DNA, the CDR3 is TGTGCCAGTAGTACCCCTAGGCGGGGTGAAAAACTGTTTTTT. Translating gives CASSTPRRGEKLFF.

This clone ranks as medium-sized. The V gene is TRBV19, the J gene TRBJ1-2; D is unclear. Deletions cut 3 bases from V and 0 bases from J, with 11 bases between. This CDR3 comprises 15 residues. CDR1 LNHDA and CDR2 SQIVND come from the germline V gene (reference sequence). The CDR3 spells CASSILRYTNYGYTF. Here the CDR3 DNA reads TGTGCCAGTAGTATTTTAAGGTACACTAACTATGGCTACACCTTC.

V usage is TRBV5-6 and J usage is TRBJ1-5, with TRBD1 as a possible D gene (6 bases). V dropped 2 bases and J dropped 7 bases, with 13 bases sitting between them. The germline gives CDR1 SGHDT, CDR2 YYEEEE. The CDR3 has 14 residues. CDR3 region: CASSFWGQGQPQHF. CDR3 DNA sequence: TGTGCCAGCAGCTTCTGGGGGCAGGGGCAGCCCCAGCATTTT.

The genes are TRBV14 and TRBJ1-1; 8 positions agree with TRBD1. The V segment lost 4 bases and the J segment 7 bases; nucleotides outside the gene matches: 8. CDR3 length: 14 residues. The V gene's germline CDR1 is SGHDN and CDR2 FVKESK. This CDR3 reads CASSLGQGIYEAFF. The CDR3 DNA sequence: TGTGCCAGCAGCCTTGGACAGGGCATCTATGAAGCTTTCTTT.

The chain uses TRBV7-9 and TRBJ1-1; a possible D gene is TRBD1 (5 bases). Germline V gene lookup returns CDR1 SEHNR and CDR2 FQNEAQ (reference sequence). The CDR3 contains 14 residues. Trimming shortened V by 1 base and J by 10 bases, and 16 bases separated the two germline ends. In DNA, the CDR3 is TGTGCCAGCAGCTTAGATAGCAGGGTCGCGCGAGCTTTCTTT. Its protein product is CASSLDSRVARAFF.

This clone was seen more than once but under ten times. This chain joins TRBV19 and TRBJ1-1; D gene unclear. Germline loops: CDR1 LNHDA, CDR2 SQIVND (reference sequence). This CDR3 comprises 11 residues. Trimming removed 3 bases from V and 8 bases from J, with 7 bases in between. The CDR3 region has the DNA TGTGCCAGTAGTATGGATAGGGAAGCTTTCTTT. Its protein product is CASSMDREAFF. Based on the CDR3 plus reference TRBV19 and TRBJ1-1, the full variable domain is DGGITQSPKYLFRKEGQNVTLSCEQNLNHDAMYWYRQDPGQGLRLIYYSQIVNDFQKGDIAEGYSVSREKKESFPLTVTSAQKNPTAFYLCASSMDREAFFGQGTRLTVV.

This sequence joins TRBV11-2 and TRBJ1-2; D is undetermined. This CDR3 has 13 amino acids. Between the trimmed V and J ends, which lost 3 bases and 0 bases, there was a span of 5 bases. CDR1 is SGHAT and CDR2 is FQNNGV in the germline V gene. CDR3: CASSLEANYGYTF. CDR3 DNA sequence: TGTGCCAGCAGCTTGGAAGCTAACTATGGCTACACCTTC.

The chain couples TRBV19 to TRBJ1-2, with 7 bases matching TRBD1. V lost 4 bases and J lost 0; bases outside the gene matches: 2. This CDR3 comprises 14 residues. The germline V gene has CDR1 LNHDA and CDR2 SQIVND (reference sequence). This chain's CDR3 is CASSTQGANYGYTF. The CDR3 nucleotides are TGTGCCAGTAGTACCCAGGGGGCTAACTATGGCTACACCTTC.

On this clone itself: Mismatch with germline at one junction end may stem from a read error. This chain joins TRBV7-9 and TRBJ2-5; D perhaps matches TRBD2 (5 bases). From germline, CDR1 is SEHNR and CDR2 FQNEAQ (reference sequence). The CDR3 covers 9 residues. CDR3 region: CGVQETQYF. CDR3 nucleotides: TGCGGGGTACAAGAGACCCAGTACTTC.

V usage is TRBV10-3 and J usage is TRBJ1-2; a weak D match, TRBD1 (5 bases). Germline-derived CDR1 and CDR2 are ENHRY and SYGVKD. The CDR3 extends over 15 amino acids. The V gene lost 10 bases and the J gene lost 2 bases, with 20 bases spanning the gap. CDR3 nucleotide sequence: TGTGCCAGCAGCTTCGGGACTGGTTCCAACTATGGCTACACCTTC. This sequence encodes CASSFGTGSNYGYTF.

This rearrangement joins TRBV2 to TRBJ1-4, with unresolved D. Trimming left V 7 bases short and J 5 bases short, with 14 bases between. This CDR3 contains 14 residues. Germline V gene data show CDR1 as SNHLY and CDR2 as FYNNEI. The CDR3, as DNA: TGTGCCAGCATTACGGACGGATACAATGAAAAACTGTTTTTT. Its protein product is CASITDGYNEKLFF.

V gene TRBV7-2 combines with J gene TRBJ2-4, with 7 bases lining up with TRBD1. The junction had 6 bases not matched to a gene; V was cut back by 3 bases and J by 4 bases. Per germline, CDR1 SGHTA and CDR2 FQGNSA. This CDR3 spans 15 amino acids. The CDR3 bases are TGTGCCAGCAGCTTTTACCGGGACAGAAAAAACATTCAGTACTTC. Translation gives CASSFYRDRKNIQYF.

The CDR3 spells CASGSLRLGTGGDSGANVLTF. The DNA for the CDR3 is TGTGCTAGTGGATCTCTAAGGTTAGGGACAGGGGGCGACTCTGGGGCCAACGTCCTGACTTTC. V gene TRBV12-5 combines with J gene TRBJ2-6, with 12 bases matching TRBD1. The V and J ends lost 6 bases and 0 bases, in that order; junction bases with no gene match: 15. CDR1 is LGHNT and CDR2 is FRNRAP in the germline V gene. The CDR3 runs 21 residues.

The CDR3 loop reads CASSVEAGGQTDTQYF. The CDR3 nucleotides read TGTGCCAGCAGCGTAGAGGCGGGGGGGCAAACAGATACGCAGTATTTT. This chain uses TRBV9 with TRBJ2-3; 9 nucleotides line up with TRBD2. Germline V CDR1 and CDR2: SGDLS, YYNGEE. V gave up 0 bases and J gave up 3 bases; unmatched junction bases: 5. This CDR3 has 16 residues.

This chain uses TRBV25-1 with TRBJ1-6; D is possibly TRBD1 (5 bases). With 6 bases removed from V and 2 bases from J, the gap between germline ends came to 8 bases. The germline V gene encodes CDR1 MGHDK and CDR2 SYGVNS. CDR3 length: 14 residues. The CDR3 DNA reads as TGTGCCAGCAGCCCAGGGACCTATAATTCACCCCTCCACTTT. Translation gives CASSPGTYNSPLHF.